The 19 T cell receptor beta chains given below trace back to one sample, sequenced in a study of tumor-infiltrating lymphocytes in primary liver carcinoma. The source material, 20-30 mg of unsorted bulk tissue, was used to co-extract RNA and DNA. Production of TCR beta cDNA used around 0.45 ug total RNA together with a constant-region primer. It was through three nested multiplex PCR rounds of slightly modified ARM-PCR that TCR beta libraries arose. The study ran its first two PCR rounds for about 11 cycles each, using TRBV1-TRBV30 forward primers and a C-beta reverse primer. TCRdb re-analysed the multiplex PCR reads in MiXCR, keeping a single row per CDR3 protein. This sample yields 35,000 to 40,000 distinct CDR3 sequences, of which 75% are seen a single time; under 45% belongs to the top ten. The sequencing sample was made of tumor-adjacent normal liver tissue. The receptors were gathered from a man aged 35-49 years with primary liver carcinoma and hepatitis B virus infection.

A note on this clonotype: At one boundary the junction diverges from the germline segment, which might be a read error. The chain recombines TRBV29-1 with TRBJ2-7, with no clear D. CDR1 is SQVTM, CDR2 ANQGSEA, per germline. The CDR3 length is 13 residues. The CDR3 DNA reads TGCAGAGTTGAAGGGTCAGGTTCCTACGAGCAGTACTTC. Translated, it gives CRVEGSGSYEQYF.

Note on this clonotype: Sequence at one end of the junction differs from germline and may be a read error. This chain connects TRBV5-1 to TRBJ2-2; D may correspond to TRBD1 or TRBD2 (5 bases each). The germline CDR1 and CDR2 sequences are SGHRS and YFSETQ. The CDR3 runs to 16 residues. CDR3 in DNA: TGCGCCAGCAGTTTATATCACAGGACGAACACCGGGGAGCAGTTTTTT. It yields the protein CASSLYHRTNTGEQFF.

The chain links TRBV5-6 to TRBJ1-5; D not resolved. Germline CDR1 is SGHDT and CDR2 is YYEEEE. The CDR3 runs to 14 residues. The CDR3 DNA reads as TGTGTCAGTAGCTTGGGGTTCGACAATCAGCCCCAGCATTTT. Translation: CVSSLGFDNQPQHF.

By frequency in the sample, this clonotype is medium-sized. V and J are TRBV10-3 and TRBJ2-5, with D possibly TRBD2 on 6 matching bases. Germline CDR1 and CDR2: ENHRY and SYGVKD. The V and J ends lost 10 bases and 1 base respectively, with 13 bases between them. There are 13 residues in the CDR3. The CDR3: CATLGLPQETQYF. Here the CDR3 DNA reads TGTGCCACCTTGGGACTCCCCCAAGAGACCCAGTACTTC.

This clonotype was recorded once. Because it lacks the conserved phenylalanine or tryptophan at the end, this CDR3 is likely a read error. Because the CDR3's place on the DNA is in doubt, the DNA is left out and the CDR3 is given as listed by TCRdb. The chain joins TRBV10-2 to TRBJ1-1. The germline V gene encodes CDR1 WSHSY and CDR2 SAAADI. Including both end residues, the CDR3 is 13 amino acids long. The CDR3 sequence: CAGSEVENTETFL.

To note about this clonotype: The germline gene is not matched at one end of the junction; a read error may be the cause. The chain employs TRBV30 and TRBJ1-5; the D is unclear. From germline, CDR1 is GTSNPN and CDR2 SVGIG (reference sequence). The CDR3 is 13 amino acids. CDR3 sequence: CARSAQYNQPQHF. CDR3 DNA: TGTGCCCGGAGTGCCCAGTATAATCAGCCCCAGCATTTT.

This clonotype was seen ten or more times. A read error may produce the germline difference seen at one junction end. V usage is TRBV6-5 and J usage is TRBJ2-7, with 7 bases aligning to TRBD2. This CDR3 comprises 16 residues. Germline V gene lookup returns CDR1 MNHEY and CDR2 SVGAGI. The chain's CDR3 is CASSPSVWGEGYERYF. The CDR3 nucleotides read TGTGCCAGCAGTCCCTCCGTTTGGGGGGAGGGCTACGAGCGGTACTTC.

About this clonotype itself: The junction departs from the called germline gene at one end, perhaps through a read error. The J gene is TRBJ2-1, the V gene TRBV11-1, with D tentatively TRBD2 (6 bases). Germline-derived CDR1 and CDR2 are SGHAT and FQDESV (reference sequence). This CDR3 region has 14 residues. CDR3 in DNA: TGTGCCAGTAGCCAAGGCGGGATATACAATGAGCACTTCTTC. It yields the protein CASSQGGIYNEHFF.

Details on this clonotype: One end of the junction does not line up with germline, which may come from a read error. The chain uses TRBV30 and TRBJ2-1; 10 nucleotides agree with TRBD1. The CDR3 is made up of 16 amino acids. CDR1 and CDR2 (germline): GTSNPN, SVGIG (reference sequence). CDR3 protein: CVWSGTGANSYNEQLF. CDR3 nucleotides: TGTGTCTGGAGTGGGACAGGGGCTAACTCCTACAATGAGCAGTTATTC.

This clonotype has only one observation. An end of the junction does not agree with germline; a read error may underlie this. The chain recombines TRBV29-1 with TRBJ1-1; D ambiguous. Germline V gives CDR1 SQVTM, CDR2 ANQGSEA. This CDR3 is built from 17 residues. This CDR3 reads CNVEVINLGTQRPVAFF. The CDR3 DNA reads TGCAACGTTGAAGTCATAAATCTGGGCACCCAACGACCTGTAGCTTTCTTC.

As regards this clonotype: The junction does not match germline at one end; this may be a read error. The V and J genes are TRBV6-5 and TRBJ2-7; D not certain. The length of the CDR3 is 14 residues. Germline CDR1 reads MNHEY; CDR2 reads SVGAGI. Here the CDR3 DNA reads TGTGCCAGCAGTCCTGGGATAGGACGCTACGAGCGGTACTTC. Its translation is CASSPGIGRYERYF.

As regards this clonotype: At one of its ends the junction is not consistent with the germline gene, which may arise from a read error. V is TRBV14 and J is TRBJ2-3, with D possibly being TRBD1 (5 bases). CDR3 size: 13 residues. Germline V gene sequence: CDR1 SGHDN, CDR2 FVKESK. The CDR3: CTSTQDSEDTQYF. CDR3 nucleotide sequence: TGTACCAGCACCCAAGACAGCGAAGATACGCAGTATTTT.

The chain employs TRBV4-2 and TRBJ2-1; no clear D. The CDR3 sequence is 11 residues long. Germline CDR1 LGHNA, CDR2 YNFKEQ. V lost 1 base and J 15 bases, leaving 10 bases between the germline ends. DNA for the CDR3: TGTGCCAGCAGCCAAGCTGATGAACGGTTCTTC. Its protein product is CASSQADERFF.

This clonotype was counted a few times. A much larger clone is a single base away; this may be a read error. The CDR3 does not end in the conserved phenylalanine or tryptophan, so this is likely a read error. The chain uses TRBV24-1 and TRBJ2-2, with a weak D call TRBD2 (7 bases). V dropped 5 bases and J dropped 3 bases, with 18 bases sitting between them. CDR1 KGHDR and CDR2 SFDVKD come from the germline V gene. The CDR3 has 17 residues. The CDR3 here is CATSGPVGGGDTGELFS. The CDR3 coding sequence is TGTGCCACCAGTGGTCCAGTAGGGGGAGGGGACACCGGGGAGCTGTTTTCT.

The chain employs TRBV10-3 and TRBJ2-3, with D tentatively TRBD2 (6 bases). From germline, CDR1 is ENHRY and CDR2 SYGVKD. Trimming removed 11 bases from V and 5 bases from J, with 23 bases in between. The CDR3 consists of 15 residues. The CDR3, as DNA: TGTGCCCCAGGGACTCGGCTTTTGCGAGTAGATACGCAGTATTTT. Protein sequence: CAPGTRLLRVDTQYF.

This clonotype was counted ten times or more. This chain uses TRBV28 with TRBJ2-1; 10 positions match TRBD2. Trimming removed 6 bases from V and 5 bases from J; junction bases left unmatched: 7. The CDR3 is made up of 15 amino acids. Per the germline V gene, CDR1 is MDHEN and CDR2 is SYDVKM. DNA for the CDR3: TGTGCCAGCAGCATAAGGCTAGCGGGAGACAATGAGCAGTTCTTC. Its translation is CASSIRLAGDNEQFF.

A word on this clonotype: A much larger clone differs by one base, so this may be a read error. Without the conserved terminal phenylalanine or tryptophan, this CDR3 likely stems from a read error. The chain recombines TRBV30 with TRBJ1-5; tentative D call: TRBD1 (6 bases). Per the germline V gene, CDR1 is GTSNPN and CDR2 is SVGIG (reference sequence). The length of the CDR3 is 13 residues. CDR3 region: CACSGGDRQPQHS. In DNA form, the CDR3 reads TGTGCCTGCAGTGGGGGCGACCGGCAGCCCCAGCATTCT.

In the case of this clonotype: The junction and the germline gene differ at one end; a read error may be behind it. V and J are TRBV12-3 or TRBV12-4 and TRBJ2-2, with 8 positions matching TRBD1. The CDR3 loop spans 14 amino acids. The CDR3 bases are TGTGCTAGCAACCCGACAGGGGTGGCCGAGGAGCTGTTTTTT. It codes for CASNPTGVAEELFF.

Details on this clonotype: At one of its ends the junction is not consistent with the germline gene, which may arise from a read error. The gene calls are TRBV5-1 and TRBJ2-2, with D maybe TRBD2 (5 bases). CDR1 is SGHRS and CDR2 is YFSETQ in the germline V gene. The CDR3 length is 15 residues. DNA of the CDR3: TGCGCCAGCAGCTTGGCCCCGGTTGACTCCGGGGAGCTATTTTTT. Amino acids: CASSLAPVDSGELFF.